The 30 T cell receptor beta chains in this list originate from one sample, sequenced in a study of response to subunit inactivated influenza vaccine. TCRdb re-called the RT-PCR reads with MiXCR, one entry per CDR3 protein. The data hold more than 150,000 distinct CDR3 sequences, with about 10% observed a single time. Material: CD8+ T cells sorted from PBMCs, obtained roughly 24 months after vaccination. Receptors were obtained from a man aged 50 to 75 who received an inactivated influenza vaccine.

This clonotype was recorded many times. The V gene is TRBV7-2, the J gene TRBJ2-7; D unresolved. Germline V gene lookup returns CDR1 SGHTA and CDR2 FQGNSA. CDR3 length: 15 residues. V was shortened by 2 bases and J by 4 bases, with 15 bases between the two germline ends. The CDR3: CASSLTLFRNYEQYF. CDR3 coding DNA: TGTGCCAGCAGCTTAACTCTTTTCAGAAATTACGAGCAGTACTTC.

There are many counts of this clonotype. V gene TRBV12-3 or TRBV12-4 combines with J gene TRBJ2-5, with D possibly TRBD2 on 6 matching bases. Trimming left V 10 bases short and J 5 bases short, with 20 bases between. This CDR3 region has 14 residues. CDR3: CATSWGRFSETQYF. The CDR3 nucleotides read TGTGCCACATCGTGGGGGAGGTTTTCGGAGACCCAGTACTTC.

This clonotype was seen many times. This chain links TRBV25-1 with TRBJ2-7; tentatively, D is TRBD2 (6 bases). V was clipped by 1 base and J by 5 bases, with 9 bases between them. Germline assignment: CDR1 MGHDK and CDR2 SYGVNS. CDR3 size: 13 residues. The CDR3 spells CASSELEGHEQYF. The CDR3 nucleotides read TGTGCCAGCAGTGAATTGGAGGGCCACGAGCAGTACTTC.

This clonotype occurred a few times. The chain is built from TRBV25-1 and TRBJ2-3; 8 bases agree with TRBD2. Germline values: CDR1 MGHDK, CDR2 SYGVNS. The CDR3 length is 17 residues. With 0 bases clipped from V and 2 bases from J, the junction kept 7 bases outside the gene matches. CDR3 coding DNA: TGTGCCAGCAGTGAATATGGCTTAGCGGGACTCACAGATACGCAGTATTTT. It translates to CASSEYGLAGLTDTQYF.

The table lists this clonotype with a few counts. The gene calls are TRBV27 and TRBJ2-7; no reliable D call. The CDR3 has 13 residues. The V end lost 3 bases, the J end lost 3 bases, and 9 bases lay between the germline ends. The germline gives CDR1 MNHEY, CDR2 SMNVEV (reference sequence). The chain's CDR3 is CASSFRVGYEQYF. Here the CDR3 DNA reads TGTGCCAGCAGTTTTCGGGTGGGCTACGAGCAGTACTTC.

The chain carries TRBV2 and TRBJ1-5; 11 bases are a match to TRBD1. The CDR3 has 17 residues. The trim removed 5 bases at V and 3 bases at J, leaving 9 bases unmatched. In germline, CDR1 is SNHLY, CDR2 FYNNEI. The CDR3 sequence is CASSSGQGASINQPQHF. The DNA for the CDR3 is TGTGCCAGCAGTTCCGGACAGGGGGCGTCCATCAATCAGCCCCAGCATTTT. The full variable domain, rest sourced from reference TRBV2 and TRBJ1-5, is EPEVTQTPSHQVTQMGQEVILRCVPISNHLYFYWYRQILGQKVEFLVSFYNNEISEKSEIFDDQFSVERPDGSNFTLKIRSTKLEDSAMYFCASSSGQGASINQPQHFGDGTRLSIL.

A note on this clonotype: A read error may explain this, as a much larger clone is one base away. The rearrangement joins TRBV7-8 to TRBJ2-3; D unclear. This CDR3 has 13 amino acids. CDR1 is SGHVS and CDR2 is FQNEAQ in the germline V gene. Trimming pared 2 bases from V and 7 bases from J, leaving 10 bases between. CDR3 sequence: CASSLQPAYTQYF. CDR3 DNA: TGTGCCAGCAGCTTACAACCGGCGTATACGCAGTATTTT.

The V and J genes are TRBV21-1 and TRBJ1-3; the D call of TRBD1 is as the table states it, not checked on the DNA. TRBV21-1 corresponds to a pseudogene. The CDR3 contains 14 residues. The CDR3 DNA reads TGTGCCAGCAGTAGGGACAGGGCTTCAGACACCATATATTTT. It specifies CASSRDRASDTIYF.

This clonotype was found a few times. The J gene is TRBJ1-2, the V gene TRBV9; 9 bases map to TRBD1. There are 14 residues in the CDR3. Unmatched junction bases numbered 1, after V lost 0 bases and J lost 4 bases. Germline V CDR1 and CDR2: SGDLS, YYNGEE. CDR3 nucleotides: TGTGCCAGCAGCGTAGGGACAGGGGCCTATGGCTACACCTTC. Translation: CASSVGTGAYGYTF.

This clonotype has more than one count but fewer than ten. In DNA form, the CDR3 reads TGTGCCAGCAGCCGGGGACAGGGTGTAGATACGCAGTATTTT. Translation: CASSRGQGVDTQYF. The gene calls are TRBV5-4 and TRBJ2-3; 9 nucleotides match TRBD1. Per the germline V gene, CDR1 is SGHNT and CDR2 is YYREEE (reference sequence). This CDR3 has 14 residues. V was clipped by 4 bases and J by 5 bases; unmatched bases: 5.

This chain uses TRBV29-1 with TRBJ2-3; D is possibly TRBD1 (5 bases). The CDR3 runs 15 residues. Germline-derived CDR1 and CDR2 are SQVTM and ANQGSEA. Trimming shortened V by 4 bases and J by 2 bases, and 16 bases separated the two germline ends. The CDR3, as DNA: TGCAGCGTTGCCCTCAGGGTGTGGGCCACAGATACGCAGTATTTT. Protein product: CSVALRVWATDTQYF.

CDR3 coding DNA: TGTGCCAGCACCACTGCTGGATACAAAGAGACCCAGTACTTC. Amino acids: CASTTAGYKETQYF. The chain carries TRBV7-9 and TRBJ2-5; D remains unclear. The CDR3 is made up of 14 amino acids. V dropped 7 bases and J dropped 3 bases, with 15 bases sitting between them. Germline V gives CDR1 SEHNR, CDR2 FQNEAQ (reference sequence).

This clonotype was seen a handful of times. The chain employs TRBV6-2 or TRBV6-3 and TRBJ1-5; tentatively, D is TRBD1 (5 bases). V lost 1 base and J 2 bases, leaving 15 bases between the germline ends. Germline V CDR1 and CDR2: MNHEY, SVGEGT. The CDR3 sequence is 17 residues long. The CDR3: CASSYWGIREGNQPQHF. CDR3 nucleotide sequence: TGTGCCAGCAGTTACTGGGGGATTCGGGAGGGCAATCAGCCCCAGCATTTT.

This clonotype showed up many times. V gene TRBV11-2 combines with J gene TRBJ2-7; D call uncertain. Trimming took off 3 bases at V and 6 bases at J, with 12 bases between the two ends. In germline, CDR1 is SGHAT, CDR2 FQNNGV. The CDR3 totals 13 residues. The CDR3 DNA sequence: TGTGCCAGCAGCTTTACTGGGCCCTCCGAGCAGTACTTC. Translating it yields CASSFTGPSEQYF.

This clonotype has only a few counts. This chain joins TRBV7-3 and TRBJ2-2; D perhaps matches TRBD1 (6 bases). In germline, CDR1 is SGHTA, CDR2 FQGTGA. Trimming cost V 3 bases and J 0 bases, with 8 bases left between them. The CDR3 loop spans 15 amino acids. CDR3 coding DNA: TGTGCCAGCAGCTTTGGGGACACGAACACCGGGGAGCTGTTTTTT. Its translation: CASSFGDTNTGELFF.

In its sample, this clonotype was seen a few times. This rearrangement joins TRBV7-9 to TRBJ2-1, with 11 bases identical to TRBD2. V shed 6 bases, J shed 2 bases, and the junction held 9 bases outside the gene matches. This CDR3 is built from 17 residues. Germline V gives CDR1 SEHNR, CDR2 FQNEAQ (reference sequence). The CDR3 DNA reads as TGTGCCAGCAGTCAGACTAGCGGGGAGGCCACCTACAATGAGCAGTTCTTC. This translates into CASSQTSGEATYNEQFF.

This chain connects TRBV11-2 to TRBJ2-1; 13 bases are a match to TRBD2. CDR3 length: 16 amino acids. The germline gives CDR1 SGHAT, CDR2 FQNNGV. V was clipped by 5 bases and J by 4 bases; unmatched bases: 5. As DNA, the CDR3 is TGTGCCAGCAGCCTGACTAGCGGGGGGCCTTACAATGAGCAGTTCTTC. This gives the protein CASSLTSGGPYNEQFF. Based on the CDR3 plus reference TRBV11-2 and TRBJ2-1, the full variable domain is EAGVAQSPRYKIIEKRQSVAFWCNPISGHATLYWYQQILGQGPKLLIQFQNNGVVDDSQLPKDRFSAERLKGVDSTLKIQPAKLEDSAVYLCASSLTSGGPYNEQFFGPGTRLTVL.

The table lists this clonotype with a few counts. The rearrangement links TRBV27 to TRBJ1-1; no definite D call. This CDR3 has 14 residues. V lost 6 bases and J 0 bases, leaving 11 bases between the germline ends. Germline-derived CDR1 and CDR2 are MNHEY and SMNVEV (reference sequence). Written as DNA, the CDR3 is TGTGCCAGCAGGATAGTACAGATGAACACTGAAGCTTTCTTT. It yields the protein CASRIVQMNTEAFF.

The chain links TRBV20-1 to TRBJ2-3; D ambiguous. Trimming shortened V by 5 bases and J by 5 bases, and 14 bases separated the two germline ends. Germline V gene sequence: CDR1 DFQATT, CDR2 SNEGSKA (reference sequence). The CDR3 covers 13 residues. The CDR3 here is CSAPQRWGDTQYF. The CDR3 coding sequence is TGCAGTGCTCCCCAGAGGTGGGGAGATACGCAGTATTTT.

V and J are TRBV5-8 and TRBJ2-3; possibly TRBD1 for D (6 bases). V shed 4 bases and J shed 0 bases, with 12 bases lying between them. The germline CDR1 and CDR2 sequences are SGHTS and YDEGEE. The CDR3 consists of 15 residues. CDR3 sequence: CASSAGTRSTDTQYF. Written as DNA, the CDR3 is TGTGCCAGCAGCGCCGGGACACGTAGCACAGATACGCAGTATTTT.

This clonotype was observed a few times. The chain combines TRBV2 with TRBJ1-6; TRBD1 matches at 9 bases. The CDR3 is 14 amino acids. The junction had 6 bases not matched to a gene; V was cut back by 6 bases and J by 9 bases. CDR1 is SNHLY and CDR2 is FYNNEI in the germline V gene. Written as DNA, the CDR3 is TGTGCCAGCAGGGGACAGGGCCCACGTTCACCCCTCCACTTT. Amino acids: CASRGQGPRSPLHF.

This rearrangement joins TRBV21-1 to TRBJ2-7; TRBD2 is the table's D call, not checked against the DNA. TRBV21-1 is termed a pseudogene. The CDR3 sequence is 16 residues long. CDR3 amino acids: CASSKPYKLRGYEQYF. The DNA of the CDR3 is TGTGCCAGCAGCAAGCCCTACAAACTGAGAGGCTACGAGCAGTACTTC.

In its sample, this clonotype was seen many times. This sequence joins TRBV5-1 and TRBJ1-1; D possibly corresponds to TRBD1 (6 bases). This CDR3 is built from 14 residues. CDR1 SGHRS and CDR2 YFSETQ come from the germline V gene. Trimming shortened V by 2 bases and J by 2 bases, and 10 bases separated the two germline ends. The CDR3 reads CASSFRQANTEAFF. CDR3 in DNA: TGCGCCAGCAGCTTTAGACAGGCAAACACTGAAGCTTTCTTT.

The rearrangement uses TRBV6-6 and TRBJ2-3; 7 bases are a match to TRBD1. CDR3 length equals 13 residues. Germline V gene data show CDR1 as MNHNY and CDR2 as SVGAGI (reference sequence). V trimming: 7 bases; J trimming: 2 bases; junction bases outside the gene matches: 3. Here the CDR3 DNA reads TGTGCCAGCATGGGACAGCCCACAGATACGCAGTATTTT. Translated, it gives CASMGQPTDTQYF.

V is TRBV9 and J is TRBJ2-7; the D gene is possibly TRBD2 (6 bases). The CDR3 extends over 15 amino acids. V was cut by 3 bases and J by 2 bases, with 15 bases left in between. Germline V lookup: CDR1 SGDLS, CDR2 YYNGEE. DNA for the CDR3: TGTGCCAGCAGCGAAACCGGGACTGGAACCTACGAGCAGTACTTC. Amino acid sequence: CASSETGTGTYEQYF.

This clonotype occurred many times. The genes are TRBV12-3 or TRBV12-4 and TRBJ2-7; no clear D. V dropped 6 bases and J dropped 5 bases, with 14 bases sitting between them. The CDR3 extends over 13 amino acids. CDR3 protein: CASSTDSPHEQYF. As DNA, the CDR3 is TGTGCCAGCAGCACGGATTCTCCCCACGAGCAGTACTTC.

The chain recombines TRBV4-3 with TRBJ2-7, with a weak D call TRBD2 (5 bases). Per the germline V gene, CDR1 is LGHNA and CDR2 is YSLEER. The CDR3 is made up of 13 amino acids. The ends were cut back, 1 base at V and 3 bases at J, with 7 bases in the middle. CDR3 sequence: CASSQVRDYEQYF. In nucleotides, the CDR3 is TGCGCCAGCAGCCAAGTTCGGGACTACGAGCAGTACTTC.

This clonotype was detected many times. The chain is built from TRBV10-3 and TRBJ2-2, with D possibly being TRBD2 (6 bases). V lost 2 bases to trimming and J lost 6 bases, with 10 bases between them. This CDR3 has 14 amino acids. CDR1 is ENHRY and CDR2 is SYGVKD in the germline V gene. CDR3 sequence (DNA): TGTGCCATCAGTGAGCGGGAGTTAGCCGGGGAGCTGTTTTTT. Translated, it gives CAISERELAGELFF.

V is TRBV4-1 and J is TRBJ2-3; no reliable D call. Germline V gene sequence: CDR1 MGHRA, CDR2 YSYEKL. The CDR3 consists of 17 residues. The V and J ends lost 1 base and 2 bases respectively, with 16 bases between them. CDR3 coding DNA: TGCGCCAGCAGCCAAGGGTTTGCGGTCCAAGCCACAGATACGCAGTATTTT. It yields the protein CASSQGFAVQATDTQYF.

At least ten counts were recorded for this clonotype. The chain is built from TRBV4-3 and TRBJ2-1; possible D gene TRBD2, 5 bases. The germline V gene encodes CDR1 LGHNA and CDR2 YSLEER. V gave up 0 bases and J gave up 3 bases, with 12 bases separating them. The CDR3 covers 16 residues. Here the CDR3 reads CASSQDWTDNYNEQFF. The DNA for the CDR3 is TGCGCCAGCAGCCAAGATTGGACTGACAACTACAATGAGCAGTTCTTC.